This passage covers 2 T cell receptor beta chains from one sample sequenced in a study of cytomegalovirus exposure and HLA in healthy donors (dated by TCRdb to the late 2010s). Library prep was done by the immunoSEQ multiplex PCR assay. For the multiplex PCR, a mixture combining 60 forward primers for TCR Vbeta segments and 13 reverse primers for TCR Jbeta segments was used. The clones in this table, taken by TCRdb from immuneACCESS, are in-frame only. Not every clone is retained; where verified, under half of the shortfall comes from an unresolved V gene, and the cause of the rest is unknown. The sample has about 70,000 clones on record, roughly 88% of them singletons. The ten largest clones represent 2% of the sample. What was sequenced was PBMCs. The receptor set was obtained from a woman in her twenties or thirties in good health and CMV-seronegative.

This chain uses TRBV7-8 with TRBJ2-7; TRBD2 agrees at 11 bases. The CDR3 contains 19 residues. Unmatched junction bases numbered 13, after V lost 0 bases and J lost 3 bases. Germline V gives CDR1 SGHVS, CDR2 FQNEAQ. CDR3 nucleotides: TGTGCCAGCAGCTTAGCGATAGCGGCTAGCGGGAGGTTGGGCTACGAGCAGTACTTC. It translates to CASSLAIAASGRLGYEQYF.

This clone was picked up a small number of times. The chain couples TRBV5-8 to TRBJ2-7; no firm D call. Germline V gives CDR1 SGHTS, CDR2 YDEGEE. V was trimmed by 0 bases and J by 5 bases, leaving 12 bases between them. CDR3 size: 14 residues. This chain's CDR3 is CASSLGPVEDEQYF. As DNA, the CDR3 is TGTGCCAGCAGCTTGGGCCCTGTAGAGGACGAGCAGTACTTC.